Shown below are 5 T cell receptor beta chains from a single sample sequenced in a study of CXCR3-negative and CXCR3-positive naive CD8 T cells. These receptors have no known antigen. The libraries of TRB cDNA were constructed through 5' RACE using UMI labels. TCRdb re-called the 5' RACE reads and shows each CDR3 protein once, DNA omitted. Its table lists some 5,700 distinct CDR3 sequences. Study-wide points: Greater hydrophobicity was found in TRB CDR3s of CXCR3-positive naive cells than of CXCR3-negative naive cells.

Sequencing used naive CXCR3+ CD8+ T cells from blood. Described subset: CD45RO-CCR7+CD27+CD95- naive CD8+ T cells expressing CXCR3 (TNR3+). These receptors all come from a human donor in good health. Some clones in this sample may be carry-over from other donors' samples.

V is TRBV29-1 and J is TRBJ2-1; TCRdb calls TRBD2, which cannot be checked without DNA. This CDR3 spans 12 amino acids. Germline values: CDR1 SQVTM, CDR2 ANQGSEA. CDR3 region: CSATLSGIEQFF.

By frequency, this clonotype is medium-sized. The chain combines TRBV15 with TRBJ2-5; TCRdb's D gene call, TRBD1, goes unchecked for lack of DNA. Germline V gene data show CDR1 as LNHNV and CDR2 as YYDKDF (reference sequence). The length of the CDR3 is 14 residues. This CDR3 is CATTFGPGRETQYF.

According to its frequency, this clonotype is medium-sized. CDR3 protein: CSVDGNNEQFF. The V and J genes are TRBV29-1 and TRBJ2-1; TCRdb picks TRBD1, but there is no DNA to check that call. The CDR3 is made up of 11 amino acids. In germline, CDR1 is SQVTM, CDR2 ANQGSEA.

The chain carries TRBV19 and TRBJ2-7; TCRdb gives TRBD2 as the D gene, but with no DNA this cannot be confirmed. The CDR3 contains 16 residues. Germline V gene data show CDR1 as LNHDA and CDR2 as SQIVND (reference sequence). CDR3: CASSSGTSGSTYEQYF.

This clonotype ranks as medium-sized in terms of frequency. This chain uses TRBV5-1 with TRBJ2-1; there is no DNA to check the TCRdb D call of TRBD2. The CDR3 spans 16 residues. In germline, CDR1 is SGHRS, CDR2 YFSETQ. CDR3 in amino acids: CASSLGLAGGGDEQFF.